The rows below give T cell receptor beta chains drawn from one sample of a study of cytomegalovirus exposure and HLA in healthy donors. TCRdb keeps only in-frame clones here, not all; method: immunoSEQ multiplex PCR. The sample includes approximately 190,000 clones, around 83% of them seen just once. The sequencing sample was made of PBMCs. The receptors come from a woman between 18 and 30 years old in good health and CMV-seronegative. Each CDR3 is given with its conserved first and last residue. D genes are given only for firm matches. Expanded clones are given a class, and other clones once, few, many or no size at all.

TRBD1,TRBJ2-7,TRBV9,-,CASSVGDRVSEQYF,TGTGCCAGCAGCGTAGGGGACAGGGTCAGCGAGCAGTACTTC
-,TRBJ1-2,TRBV19,-,CASSIDYGHGYTF,TGTGCCAGTAGTATAGATTATGGCCATGGCTACACCTTC
-,TRBJ2-5,TRBV29-1,-,CSVDGLAQETQYF,TGCAGCGTTGATGGGCTAGCACAAGAGACCCAGTACTTC
TRBD2,TRBJ2-1,TRBV11-2,-,CASSQGLARDVRNEQFF,TGTGCCAGCAGCCAGGGACTAGCGAGGGATGTAAGAAATGAGCAGTTCTTC
TRBD1,TRBJ1-4,TRBV7-2,-,CASTRDSINEKLFF,TGTGCCAGCACCAGGGACAGCATTAATGAAAAACTGTTTTTT
-,TRBJ2-1,TRBV10-3,few,CAIRGDPYNEQFF,TGTGCCATCAGAGGGGATCCCTACAATGAGCAGTTCTTC
-,TRBJ2-5,TRBV6-6,-,CASGDTGETQYF,TGTGCCAGCGGCGATACAGGGGAGACCCAGTACTTC
TRBD2,TRBJ2-2,TRBV9,-,CASTNPSGLTNTGELFF,TGTGCCAGCACCAACCCTAGCGGGCTCACGAACACCGGGGAGCTGTTTTTT
-,TRBJ2-2,TRBV2,-,CASSEGGSALNTGELFF,TGTGCCAGCAGTGAAGGAGGGTCAGCGCTTAACACCGGGGAGCTGTTTTTT
-,TRBJ2-1,TRBV7-2,-,CASSPSGHLKSEQFF,TGTGCCAGCAGCCCCTCTGGACATTTGAAATCTGAGCAGTTCTTC
-,TRBJ1-4,TRBV6-1,few,CARWARHNEKLFF,TGTGCCAGGTGGGCCAGACACAATGAAAAACTGTTTTTT
TRBD1,TRBJ1-5,TRBV16,-,CASSEDRDLNQPQHF,TGTGCCAGCAGTGAGGACAGGGATCTCAATCAGCCCCAGCATTTT
TRBD1,TRBJ1-2,TRBV28,few,CASSLLAGGIYGYTF,TGTGCCAGCAGTTTATTGGCAGGGGGCATCTATGGCTACACCTTC
TRBD2,TRBJ2-3,TRBV5-1,-,CASSLAGGAHTQYF,TGCGCCAGCAGCTTGGCCGGGGGGGCACATACGCAGTATTTT
TRBD1,TRBJ2-1,TRBV18,-,CASSHKTGSNEQFF,TGTGCCAGCTCACATAAGACAGGGAGCAATGAGCAGTTCTTC
-,TRBJ2-4,TRBV6-5,once,CASSYTADHNKNIQYF,TGTGCCAGCAGTTATACAGCGGACCATAACAAAAACATTCAGTACTTC
-,TRBJ1-1,TRBV5-1,-,CASSLADTEAFF,TGCGCCAGCAGCTTGGCAGACACTGAAGCTTTCTTT
TRBD2,TRBJ2-7,TRBV27,-,CASSLSRGGDYEQYF,TGTGCCAGCAGTTTATCACGGGGAGGGGACTACGAGCAGTACTTC
-,TRBJ2-5,TRBV6-1,-,CASQTSWGQETQYF,TGTGCCAGTCAGACTAGTTGGGGCCAAGAGACCCAGTACTTC
-,TRBJ1-2,TRBV5-4,few,CASRGTSRQGENYGYTF,TGTGCCAGCAGGGGGACTTCCCGGCAGGGCGAAAACTATGGCTACACCTTC
TRBD2,TRBJ2-5,TRBV10-1,-,CASSEGTSGETQYF,TGCGCCAGCAGTGAGGGGACTAGCGGGGAGACCCAGTACTTC
-,TRBJ2-7,TRBV19,-,CASSIVVGLRGDEQYF,TGTGCCAGTAGTATAGTGGTGGGCCTCCGGGGAGACGAGCAGTACTTC
-,TRBJ2-7,TRBV23-1,-,CASSQALVRVPYEQYF,TGCGCCAGCAGTCAAGCCCTGGTCAGGGTCCCCTACGAGCAGTACTTC
-,TRBJ2-5,TRBV19,-,CASSIGFGRGRGETQYF,TGTGCCAGTAGTATAGGATTCGGTCGCGGACGGGGGGAGACCCAGTACTTC